This TCR beta chain was observed in a study of blood T cell repertoires in COVID-19 (dated by TCRdb to the early 2020s). At the level of the whole study: The collaborator samples originated in the United States, Italy and Spain and spanned the acute and convalescent phases of COVID-19. The material from the prospective study consisted of cDNA or gDNA derived from T cells, B-cell-depleted T cells, or PBMCs. The dataset comprised deeply sampled blood TCRbeta repertoires from subjects exposed to, actively infected with, or recovered from COVID-19. A freely available public database, intended as a resource for researchers studying the immune response to SARS-CoV-2, is where the repertoires were released. The samples were drawn from two sources: the first 160 participants of the ongoing ImmuneRACE study, and approximately 1,300 subjects contributed by 6 global collaborators. The sample metadata nearly always contained a de-identified subject ID, COVID-19 status, age in years and sex. HLA class I and class II types, where available, came from metadata supplied by the sample provider rather than from assay-based typing.

TCRbeta CDR3 regions were amplified from genomic DNA by means of the immunoSEQ Assay, a bias-controlled multiplex PCR. In the source study's methods: The number of nucleated cells in each sample was estimated from the amplification of reference gene primers within the assay. To quantify the absolute abundance of each unique TCRbeta CDR3 rearrangement, sequence reads were collapsed and filtered. For each sample, productive Simpson clonality was calculated as the square root of Simpson's diversity index over productive rearrangements. The table was pulled from immuneACCESS by TCRdb, which kept in-frame rearrangements only. Such tables lose some clones; where checked, under half of the loss comes from unresolved V genes, and the rest has no known cause. V and J calls and clone size are those listed in that table; D and trimming were worked out from the DNA. The sample records more than 85,000 clones, approximately 80% of which are singletons. The ten largest account for 24% of the sample.

The research as a whole found: Clinical and demographic metadata were provided uncurated, with the amount varying by source and participant.

Whole blood was collected in K2EDTA tubes by collaborating institutions according to the institutions' own protocols. For TCRbeta analysis, collaborators shipped samples in one of three forms: frozen whole blood, isolated PBMCs, or DNA extracted from either of those sample types. This clone was seen just once. Its antigen remains unidentified. Base qualities are missing; no much larger clone stands one base away. The CDR3 numbers 15 residues from cysteine through phenylalanine. Kept here is only the CDR3 DNA, which spans 45 bases and is read in frame from base 1. The germline V gene sets CDR1 to MNHEY and CDR2 to SVGAGI. V gives up 2 bases and J gives up 1 base, and the segment between their germline ends measures 10 bases.

The origin of this receptor is a human donor in a cohort sampled during active COVID-19. The sequencing sample was made of peripheral blood. This chain is built from TRBV6-5 and TRBJ2-3; the D segment cannot be called with confidence. The nucleotides read TGTGCCAGCAGTTACGGCAGTCGGGGCACAGATACGCAGTATTTT. Its protein product is CASSYGSRGTDTQYF.